What follows is one TCR beta chain and its context. Authors' analysis steps: For nucleated cells, counts were estimated from reference gene primer amplification. Sequencing used immunoSEQ multiplex PCR; TCRdb keeps in-frame clones, though not all of them. The V and J calls and the clone size are those of that table, but D and trimming were determined from the DNA. The sample has over 150,000 clones, less than 90% seen once. The V segment lost 0 bases and the J segment 0 bases; nucleotides outside the gene matches: 3. In germline, CDR1 is SGHTS, CDR2 YDEGEE. The CDR3 sequence is 17 residues long. The data originate from a study of blood T cell repertoires in COVID-19. Across the whole study: Material from acute and convalescent COVID-19 was sourced from the United States, Italy and Spain. T cells, B-cell-depleted T cells, or PBMCs supplied cDNA or gDNA.

The rearrangement uses TRBV5-8 and TRBJ1-1; 12 bases fit TRBD1. The receptor was derived from a man between 65 and 85 years old with active or convalescent COVID-19. The sample was peripheral blood. DNA for the CDR3: TGTGCCAGCAGCTTGGAGGGACAGGGGGCGGTGAACACTGAAGCTTTCTTT. This translates into CASSLEGQGAVNTEAFF.